In its sample, the clone carrying this T cell receptor (beta chain) was seen a few times. The sample is drawn from a study of blood T cell repertoires in COVID-19. Study-level background: Samples of COVID-19 (acute and convalescent) were obtained from the United States, Italy and Spain. Nucleic acid was either cDNA or gDNA, and it came from T cells, B-cell-depleted T cells, or PBMCs.

CDR3 length equals 13 residues. Germline loops: CDR1 SGHRS, CDR2 YFSETQ. Between the trimmed V and J ends, which lost 0 bases and 6 bases, there was a span of 10 bases. Authors' data handling: Reference gene primer amplification in the assay estimated nucleated cell counts. The method was immunoSEQ multiplex PCR; TCRdb's version includes in-frame clones alone and lacks a portion of them. The D gene and trimming were derived from the DNA, and the V and J assignments and clone size from that table. This sample has about 240,000 clones, with roughly 80% found just once. The V and J genes are TRBV5-1 and TRBJ2-7; possible D gene TRBD2, 5 bases. The TCR originated in a woman aged 18-29 years with acute or convalescent COVID-19. The sample was peripheral blood. The CDR3 nucleotides read TGCGCCAGCAGCTTGGGCGGGTTCCGCGAGCAGTACTTC. Amino acids: CASSLGGFREQYF.